What follows are 17 T cell receptor beta chains derived from one specimen sequenced in a study of OX40 agonist ivuxolimab in advanced cancers. Data came from immunoSEQ multiplex PCR; TCRdb stores just in-frame clones and leaves some out. The table lists 55,000 to 75,000 clones, roughly 86% of them singletons. Sample: CD4+ or CD8+ T cells sorted from blood, taken in a trial of the OX40 agonist ivuxolimab. These receptor sequences come from an adult with an advanced solid tumor such as melanoma, head and neck, liver or kidney cancer.

V and J are TRBV7-4 and TRBJ1-4; D not certain. V was trimmed by 3 bases and J by 4 bases, leaving 12 bases between them. CDR3 length: 15 amino acids. CDR1 is SGHVT, CDR2 SQSDAQ, per germline. Here the CDR3 DNA reads TGTGCCAGCAGCTTTGGCGGGGAAAATAATGAAAAACTGTTTTTT. Translation gives CASSFGGENNEKLFF.

The V and J genes are TRBV19 and TRBJ1-4; D unresolved. The CDR3 is 17 amino acids. The V gene lost 5 bases and the J gene lost 3 bases, with 19 bases spanning the gap. From germline, CDR1 is LNHDA and CDR2 SQIVND (reference sequence). CDR3 in DNA: TGTGCCAGTAGTCCCCCCGGATCAGGCACCTCTAATGAAAAACTGTTTTTT. Protein: CASSPPGSGTSNEKLFF.

This clone was seen a few times. The chain has TRBV4-3 and TRBJ1-2; 12 positions agree with TRBD1. V shed 9 bases and J 8 bases; nucleotides not matched to a gene: 10. CDR3 length: 14 amino acids. Looked up from germline, CDR1 is LGHNA and CDR2 is YSLEER. The CDR3 DNA reads as TGCGCCAGTAAGCCGGGACAGGGGGCGGAAGGCTACACCTTC. Residues: CASKPGQGAEGYTF.

The chain is built from TRBV18 and TRBJ1-2; 8 bases agree with TRBD1. Trimming removed 3 bases from V and 7 bases from J; junction bases left unmatched: 7. This CDR3 spans 14 amino acids. The germline V gene encodes CDR1 KGHSH and CDR2 LQKENI. This chain's CDR3 is CASSPGQGHGGYTF. The CDR3 nucleotides read TGTGCCAGCTCACCCGGACAGGGCCACGGTGGCTACACCTTC.

V and J are TRBV6-1 and TRBJ1-4, with 10 bases matching TRBD1. This CDR3 has 15 residues. Looked up from germline, CDR1 is MNHNS and CDR2 is SASEGT. Trimming cost V 4 bases and J 6 bases; bases outside gene matches: 5. DNA of the CDR3: TGTGCCAGCAGTGGAAGACAGGGGGCGGATGAAAAACTGTTTTTT. Translation: CASSGRQGADEKLFF.

V usage is TRBV16 and J usage is TRBJ2-4; the D gene could be TRBD1 or TRBD2 (5 bases each). Deletions cut 2 bases from V and 1 base from J, with 6 bases between. CDR1 is KGHSY, CDR2 FQNENV, per germline. The CDR3 contains 14 residues. CDR3 DNA: TGTGCCAGCAGCCAAGGGGGTGCCAAAAACATTCAGTACTTC. It is translated as CASSQGGAKNIQYF.

This clone was observed a handful of times. This rearrangement joins TRBV7-9 to TRBJ1-3; the match to TRBD1 covers 7 bases. This CDR3 comprises 14 residues. Germline V CDR1 and CDR2: SEHNR, FQNEAQ (reference sequence). V gave up 3 bases and J gave up 2 bases; unmatched junction bases: 1. The CDR3 loop reads CASSFQGAGNTIYF. The CDR3 DNA reads as TGTGCCAGCAGCTTTCAGGGGGCTGGAAACACCATATATTTT.

Only one count was recorded for this clone. The rearrangement links TRBV5-1 to TRBJ2-2; the match to TRBD1 covers 7 bases. Trimming at V came to 4 bases and at J to 6 bases, leaving 12 bases not matched to a gene. The length of the CDR3 is 16 residues. The germline CDR1 and CDR2 sequences are SGHRS and YFSETQ. As DNA, the CDR3 is TGCGCCAGCAGCGGTAATACAGGGGTTGGGCCCGGGGAGCTGTTTTTT. Translated: CASSGNTGVGPGELFF.

V gene TRBV4-3 combines with J gene TRBJ2-1; D perhaps matches TRBD2 (5 bases). V lost 0 bases and J lost 9, with 9 bases in between. The CDR3 extends over 13 amino acids. The V gene's germline CDR1 is LGHNA and CDR2 YSLEER. CDR3 sequence: CASSQEVAGEQFF. DNA for the CDR3: TGCGCCAGCAGCCAAGAGGTGGCGGGTGAGCAGTTCTTC.

This chain joins TRBV4-2 and TRBJ1-3, with no clear D. The CDR3 is made up of 16 amino acids. CDR1 and CDR2 from the germline V gene are LGHNA and YNFKEQ. V lost 1 base, J lost 2 bases, and 12 bases lay in between. This chain's CDR3 is CASSQAETGTGNTIYF. In DNA, the CDR3 is TGTGCCAGCAGCCAAGCTGAGACGGGGACTGGAAACACCATATATTTT.

The rearrangement joins TRBV7-9 to TRBJ2-7, with a weak D call TRBD2 (7 bases). The CDR3 contains 12 residues. CDR1 SEHNR and CDR2 FQNEAQ come from the germline V gene (reference sequence). Trimming cost V 5 bases and J 10 bases, with 15 bases left between them. The CDR3 region is CASSPSGGGQYF. CDR3 in DNA: TGTGCCAGCAGCCCCTCTGGGGGGGGCCAGTACTTC.

This clone was seen a few times. The chain joins TRBV7-9 to TRBJ1-1; D possibly corresponds to TRBD1 (6 bases). CDR3 size: 12 residues. Germline-derived CDR1 and CDR2 are SEHNR and FQNEAQ (reference sequence). The germline V and J ends were trimmed by 4 bases and 9 bases, with 12 bases remaining between them. The CDR3 DNA follows: TGTGCCAGCAGCTCATCAGGGGAAAAAGCTTTCTTT. Its translation is CASSSSGEKAFF.

The chain has TRBV7-8 and TRBJ2-1; D assignment may be TRBD1 or TRBD2 (6 bases each). Trimming left V 5 bases short and J 8 bases short, with 10 bases between. This CDR3 spans 12 amino acids. In germline, CDR1 is SGHVS, CDR2 FQNEAQ. CDR3 amino acids: CASSERGDEQFF. The CDR3 nucleotides read TGTGCCAGCAGCGAGAGGGGGGATGAGCAGTTCTTC.

The rearrangement links TRBV27 to TRBJ1-1; 11 bases align to TRBD1. Germline CDR1 reads MNHEY; CDR2 reads SMNVEV (reference sequence). The CDR3 extends over 17 amino acids. After removal of 4 bases from V and 2 bases from J, the junction contained 9 bases not matched to a gene. Written as DNA, the CDR3 is TGTGCCAGCAGTTCATCCCGGACAGGGGGCTTAAACACTGAAGCTTTCTTT. It yields the protein CASSSSRTGGLNTEAFF.

The genes are TRBV9 and TRBJ1-5; D uncertain. The germline CDR1 and CDR2 sequences are SGDLS and YYNGEE. The CDR3 is made up of 15 amino acids. V lost 1 base and J lost 1, with 9 bases in between. CDR3: CASSVLGKSNQPQHF. CDR3 DNA sequence: TGTGCCAGCAGCGTATTAGGGAAAAGCAATCAGCCCCAGCATTTT.

J is TRBJ2-7 and V is TRBV4-3, with TRBD2 identical over 9 bases. J gave up 4 bases and V 0 bases, and 13 bases lay outside the gene matches. Looked up from germline, CDR1 is LGHNA and CDR2 is YSLEER. This CDR3 is 18 amino acids long. The CDR3 bases are TGCGCCAGCAGCCAAGAAGTTCGCGGGAGGGCCCTCGAATACGAGCAGTACTTC. Encoded protein: CASSQEVRGRALEYEQYF.

The CDR3 DNA follows: TGTGCCAGCAGTAGACAGGGGAGCGGATACACAGATACGCAGTATTTT. Translating gives CASSRQGSGYTDTQYF. This rearrangement joins TRBV2 to TRBJ2-3, with 8 bases lining up with TRBD1. CDR1 and CDR2 (germline): SNHLY, FYNNEI. The ends lost 5 bases at V and 2 bases at J; junction bases unmatched: 9. The CDR3 sequence is 16 residues long.